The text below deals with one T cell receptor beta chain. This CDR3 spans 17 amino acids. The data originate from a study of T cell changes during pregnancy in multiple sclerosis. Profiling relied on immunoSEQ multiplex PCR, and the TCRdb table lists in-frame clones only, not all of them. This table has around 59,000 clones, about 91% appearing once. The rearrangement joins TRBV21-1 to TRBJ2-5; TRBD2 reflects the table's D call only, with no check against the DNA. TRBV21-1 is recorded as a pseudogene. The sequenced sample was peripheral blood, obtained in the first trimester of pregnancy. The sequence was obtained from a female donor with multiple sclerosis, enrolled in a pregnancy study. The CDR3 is CASSRGVLAGGKETQYF. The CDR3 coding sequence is TGTGCCAGCAGCAGGGGGGTGCTAGCGGGGGGAAAAGAGACCCAGTACTTC.